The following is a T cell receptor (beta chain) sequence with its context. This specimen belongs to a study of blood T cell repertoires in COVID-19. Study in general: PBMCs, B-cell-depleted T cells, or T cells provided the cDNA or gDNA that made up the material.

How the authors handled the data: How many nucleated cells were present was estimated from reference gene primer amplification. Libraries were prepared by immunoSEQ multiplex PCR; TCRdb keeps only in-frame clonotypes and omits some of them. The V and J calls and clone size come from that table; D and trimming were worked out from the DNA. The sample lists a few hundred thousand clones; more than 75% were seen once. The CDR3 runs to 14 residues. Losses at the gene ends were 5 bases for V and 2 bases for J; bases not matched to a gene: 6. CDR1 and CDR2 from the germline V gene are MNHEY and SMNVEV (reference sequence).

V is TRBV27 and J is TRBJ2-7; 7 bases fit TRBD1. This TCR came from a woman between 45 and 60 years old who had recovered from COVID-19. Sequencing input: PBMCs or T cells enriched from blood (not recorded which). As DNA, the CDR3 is TGTGCCAGCAGTCCAGGGACAGTTACCTACGAGCAGTACTTC. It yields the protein CASSPGTVTYEQYF.